This T cell receptor (beta chain) was sequenced for a study of T cell changes during pregnancy in multiple sclerosis. Clones were read by immunoSEQ multiplex PCR, and TCRdb kept only the in-frame ones, dropping some. The table records tens of thousands of clones, more than 75% of them present only once. This CDR3 region has 13 residues. With V trimmed by 5 bases and J by 10 bases, 10 bases remained unmatched. CDR1 and CDR2 from the germline V gene are MNHEY and SVGAGI. The chain links TRBV6-5 to TRBJ1-2, with 7 nucleotides matching TRBD1. Source: peripheral blood, taken in the third trimester of pregnancy. The source is a female donor in good health, enrolled as a control in a pregnancy study. The CDR3 coding sequence is TGTGCCAGCAGTCGATCCCGGGACAGTTTCTACACCTTC. Amino acids: CASSRSRDSFYTF.